The clone carrying this TCR beta chain was observed many times. Its antigen is not known. The time point is: patch test 1, 2 weeks after DPC sensitization. The sample's treatment: therapeutic diphenylcyclopropenone sensitization with weekly scalp DPC. Blood sampling preceded each patch test application. It was from unfractionated whole blood that total RNA was extracted. The entry originates in a study of human T cells and chemical hapten exposure. General observations from the study: Following DPC sensitization, TCRs present above 1 in 1000 frequency showed no change.

Individual cDNA molecules received unique molecular identifiers in the library. Via MiXCR, TCRdb re-called the RACE reads, giving one row per CDR3 protein. Found here are about 360,000 distinct CDR3 sequences, more than 4.5% of them singletons; the top ten hold 2% to 2.5%. Per germline, CDR1 SQVTM and CDR2 ANQGSEA. J gave up 7 bases and V 5 bases, and 6 bases lay outside the gene matches. There are 13 residues in the CDR3. The source is a woman aged 45-59 years with alopecia areata. Some clones in this sample may be carry-over from other donors' samples. The specimen comprised whole blood, sampled in connection with sensitization to the hapten diphenylcyclopropenone (DPC). V gene TRBV29-1 combines with J gene TRBJ1-4; 8 positions match TRBD1. CDR3 protein: CSVPTGESEKLFF. As DNA, the CDR3 is TGCAGCGTTCCGACAGGGGAGAGTGAAAAACTGTTTTTT.